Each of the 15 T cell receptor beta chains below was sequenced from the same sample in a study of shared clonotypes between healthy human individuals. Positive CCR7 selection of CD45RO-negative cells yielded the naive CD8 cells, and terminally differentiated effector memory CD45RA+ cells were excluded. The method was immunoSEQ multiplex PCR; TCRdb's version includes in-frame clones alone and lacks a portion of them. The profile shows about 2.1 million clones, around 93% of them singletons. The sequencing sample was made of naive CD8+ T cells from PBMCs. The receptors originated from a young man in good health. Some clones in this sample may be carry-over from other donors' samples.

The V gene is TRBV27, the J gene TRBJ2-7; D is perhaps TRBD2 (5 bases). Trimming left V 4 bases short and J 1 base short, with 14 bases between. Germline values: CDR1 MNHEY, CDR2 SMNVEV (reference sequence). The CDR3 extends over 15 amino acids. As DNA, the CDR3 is TGTGCCAGCAGTTCCTCCCCGGAGGCTTCCTACGAGCAGTACTTC. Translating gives CASSSSPEASYEQYF.

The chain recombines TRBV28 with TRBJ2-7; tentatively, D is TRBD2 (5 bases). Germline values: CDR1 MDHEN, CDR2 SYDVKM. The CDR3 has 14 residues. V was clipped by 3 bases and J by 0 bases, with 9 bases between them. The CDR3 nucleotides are TGTGCCAGCAGTTTCGGCGGGTACTCCTACGAGCAGTACTTC. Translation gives CASSFGGYSYEQYF.

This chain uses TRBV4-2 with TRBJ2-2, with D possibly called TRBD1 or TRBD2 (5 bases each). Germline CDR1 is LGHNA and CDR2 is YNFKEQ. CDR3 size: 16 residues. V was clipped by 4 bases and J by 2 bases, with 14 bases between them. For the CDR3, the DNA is TGTGCCAGCAGCCCTCCGGGACGGACTAACACCGGGGAGCTGTTTTTT. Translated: CASSPPGRTNTGELFF.

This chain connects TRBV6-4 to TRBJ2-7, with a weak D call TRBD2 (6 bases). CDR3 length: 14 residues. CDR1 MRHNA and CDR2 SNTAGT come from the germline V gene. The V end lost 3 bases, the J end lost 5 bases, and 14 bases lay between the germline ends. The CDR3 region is CASSDAGRSNEQYF. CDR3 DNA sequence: TGTGCCAGCAGTGATGCAGGGAGGAGCAACGAGCAGTACTTC.

In DNA form, the CDR3 reads TGTGCCAGCAGCGTAGGAAGGTCAGGTAACGTGAACACTGAAGCTTTCTTT. Its translation is CASSVGRSGNVNTEAFF. The rearrangement joins TRBV9 to TRBJ1-1; D unresolved. V dropped 0 bases and J dropped 0 bases, with 15 bases sitting between them. CDR1 is SGDLS and CDR2 is YYNGEE in the germline V gene. The CDR3 sequence is 17 residues long.

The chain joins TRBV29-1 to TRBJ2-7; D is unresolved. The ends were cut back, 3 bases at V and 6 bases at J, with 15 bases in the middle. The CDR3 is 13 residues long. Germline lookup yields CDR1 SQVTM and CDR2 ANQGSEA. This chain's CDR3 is CSVEDGFSGEQYF. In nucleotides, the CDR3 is TGCAGCGTTGAGGATGGCTTTTCGGGCGAGCAGTACTTC.

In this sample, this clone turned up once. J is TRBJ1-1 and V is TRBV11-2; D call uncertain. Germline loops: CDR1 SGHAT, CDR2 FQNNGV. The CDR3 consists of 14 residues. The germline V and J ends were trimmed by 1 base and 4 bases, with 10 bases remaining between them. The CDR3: CASSLGSPATEAFF. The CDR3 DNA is TGTGCCAGCAGCTTAGGAAGCCCCGCCACTGAAGCTTTCTTT. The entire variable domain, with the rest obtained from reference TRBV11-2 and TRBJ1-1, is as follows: EAGVAQSPRYKIIEKRQSVAFWCNPISGHATLYWYQQILGQGPKLLIQFQNNGVVDDSQLPKDRFSAERLKGVDSTLKIQPAKLEDSAVYLCASSLGSPATEAFFGQGTRLTVV.

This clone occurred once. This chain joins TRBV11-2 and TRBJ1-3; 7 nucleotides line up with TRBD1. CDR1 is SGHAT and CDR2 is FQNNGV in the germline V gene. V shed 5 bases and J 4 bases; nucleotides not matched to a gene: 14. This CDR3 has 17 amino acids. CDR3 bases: TGTGCCAGCAGCCGTCACCACAGGGGAGTAGGGGGAAACACCATATATTTT. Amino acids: CASSRHHRGVGGNTIYF.

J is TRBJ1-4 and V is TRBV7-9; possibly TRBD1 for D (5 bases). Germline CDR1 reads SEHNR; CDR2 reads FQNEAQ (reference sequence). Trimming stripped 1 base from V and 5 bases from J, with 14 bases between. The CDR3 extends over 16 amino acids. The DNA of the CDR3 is TGTGCCAGCAGCTTAGACTCTGGGACCGAGAATGAAAAACTGTTTTTT. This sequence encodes CASSLDSGTENEKLFF.

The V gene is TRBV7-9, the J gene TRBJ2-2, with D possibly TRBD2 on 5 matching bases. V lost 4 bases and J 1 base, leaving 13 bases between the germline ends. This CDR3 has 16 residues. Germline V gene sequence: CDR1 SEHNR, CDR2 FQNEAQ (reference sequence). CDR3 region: CASSSLGRENTGELFF. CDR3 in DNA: TGTGCCAGCAGCTCATTGGGTCGGGAGAACACCGGGGAGCTGTTTTTT.

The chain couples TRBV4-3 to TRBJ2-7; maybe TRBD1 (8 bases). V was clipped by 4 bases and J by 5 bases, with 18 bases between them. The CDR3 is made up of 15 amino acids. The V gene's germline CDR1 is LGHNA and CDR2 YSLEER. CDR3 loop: CASSRLDRGGDEQYF. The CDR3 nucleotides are TGCGCCAGCAGCCGTCTCGACAGGGGAGGGGACGAGCAGTACTTC.

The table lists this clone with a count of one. CDR3 nucleotide sequence: TGTGCCAGCATTCATTGGGTGCGGGCCCAGTACTTC. This gives the protein CASIHWVRAQYF. The V call is TRBV2, the J call TRBJ2-5, with a weak D call TRBD2 (5 bases). V gave up 7 bases and J gave up 9 bases, with 15 bases separating them. Germline V gene lookup returns CDR1 SNHLY and CDR2 FYNNEI. The CDR3 is made up of 12 amino acids. Full variable domain (outside the CDR3, taken from reference TRBV2 and TRBJ2-5): EPEVTQTPSHQVTQMGQEVILRCVPISNHLYFYWYRQILGQKVEFLVSFYNNEISEKSEIFDDQFSVERPDGSNFTLKIRSTKLEDSAMYFCASIHWVRAQYFGPGTRLLVL.

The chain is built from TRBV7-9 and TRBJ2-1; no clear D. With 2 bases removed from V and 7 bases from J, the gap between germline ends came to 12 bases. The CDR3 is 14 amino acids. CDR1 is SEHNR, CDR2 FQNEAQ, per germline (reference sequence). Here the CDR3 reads CASSLFIEVNEQFF. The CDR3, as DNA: TGTGCCAGCAGCTTATTTATCGAGGTGAATGAGCAGTTCTTC.

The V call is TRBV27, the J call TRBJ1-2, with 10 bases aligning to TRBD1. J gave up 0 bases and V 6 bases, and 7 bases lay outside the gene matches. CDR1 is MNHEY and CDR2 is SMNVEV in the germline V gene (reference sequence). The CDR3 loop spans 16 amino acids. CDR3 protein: CASRGGQGEANYGYTF. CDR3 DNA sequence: TGTGCCAGCAGGGGAGGACAGGGGGAGGCTAACTATGGCTACACCTTC.

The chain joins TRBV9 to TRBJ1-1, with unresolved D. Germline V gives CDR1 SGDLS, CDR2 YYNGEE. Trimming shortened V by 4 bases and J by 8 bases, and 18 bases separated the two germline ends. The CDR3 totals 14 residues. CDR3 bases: TGTGCCAGCAGCCAATTTCCGCAGGTACGGGAAGCTTTCTTT. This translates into CASSQFPQVREAFF.